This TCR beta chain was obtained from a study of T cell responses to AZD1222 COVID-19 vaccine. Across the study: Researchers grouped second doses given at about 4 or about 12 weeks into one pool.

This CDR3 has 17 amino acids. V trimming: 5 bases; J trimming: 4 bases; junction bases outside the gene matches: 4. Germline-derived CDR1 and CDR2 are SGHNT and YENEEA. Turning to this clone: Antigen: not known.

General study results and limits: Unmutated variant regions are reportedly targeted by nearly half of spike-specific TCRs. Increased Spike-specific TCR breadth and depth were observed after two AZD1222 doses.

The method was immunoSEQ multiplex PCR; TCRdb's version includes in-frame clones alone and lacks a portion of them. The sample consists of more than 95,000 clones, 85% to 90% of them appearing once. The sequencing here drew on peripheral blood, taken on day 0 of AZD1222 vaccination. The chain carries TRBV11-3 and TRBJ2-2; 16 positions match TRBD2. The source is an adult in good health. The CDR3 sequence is CASSKGLAGGFTGELFF. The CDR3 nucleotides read TGTGCCAGCAGCAAGGGACTAGCGGGAGGGTTCACCGGGGAGCTGTTTTTT.